The clone carrying this T cell receptor (beta chain) is deemed medium-sized. Its target is not known. Using a CD8+CD4-CCR7+CD45RA+ phenotype, naive CD8 T cells were sorted. This CDR3 is built from 14 residues. Per the germline V gene, CDR1 is SGHKS and CDR2 is YYEKEE (reference sequence). V was trimmed by 1 base and J by 2 bases, leaving 8 bases between them. TCRdb analysed the PCR reads with MiXCR anew, one entry per CDR3 protein. The sample carries about 36,000 distinct CDR3 sequences, about 20% recorded once. These data belong to a study of molecular identifiers for immune sequencing clone quantification. Points from the study as a whole: Jurkat TCR RNA spiked in from one cell (amid more than 850,000 naive cells) was reportedly detectable.

The chain employs TRBV5-5 and TRBJ2-3; D ambiguous. The clonotype was recovered from a human donor in good health. Some libraries in this study had Jurkat cell RNA spiked in. The specimen sequenced was naive CD8+ T cells from blood, with Jurkat cell RNA spiked in. The subset here: FACS-sorted CD8+CD4-CCR7+CD45RA+ naive T cells. CDR3 nucleotides: TGTGCCAGCAGCTTGTGGTCAGACACAGATACGCAGTATTTT. Translating gives CASSLWSDTDTQYF.